This T cell receptor (beta chain) comes out of a study of blood T cell repertoires in COVID-19. Study-level information: Italy, Spain and the United States were the sources of the convalescent and acute COVID-19 samples. The cDNA or gDNA used as material had been derived from T cells, B-cell-depleted T cells, or PBMCs.

Per germline, CDR1 MNHEY and CDR2 SVGAGI. The V segment lost 5 bases and the J segment 4 bases; nucleotides outside the gene matches: 7. The CDR3 is 14 residues long. As originally analysed: How many nucleated cells were present was estimated from reference gene primer amplification. The protocol was immunoSEQ multiplex PCR, while the TCRdb copy is restricted to in-frame clones and leaves out a portion. That table furnishes V, J and clone size, whereas the DNA furnished D and trimming. Among about 95,000 clones, approximately 81% were seen once, and the ten largest hold approximately 23%. V gene TRBV6-5 combines with J gene TRBJ1-2, with 7 bases matching TRBD1. This TCR was sampled from a man at least 80 years old with active or convalescent COVID-19. The sequenced sample was peripheral blood. CDR3 region: CASSPDRDGYGYTF. The DNA of the CDR3 is TGTGCCAGCAGTCCAGACAGGGATGGCTATGGCTACACCTTC.